A selection of T cell receptor beta chains follows, all from one sample in a study of CD8 T cells in ankylosing spondylitis. Via MiXCR, TCRdb re-called the 5' RACE reads, giving one row per CDR3 protein. Of 500,000 to 550,000 distinct CDR3 sequences in the sample, over 9.5% were seen once. Sequencing input: blood, either unsorted or a sorted T cell fraction (not recorded which). The receptors stem from a male donor with ankylosing spondylitis. Each CDR3 is given with its conserved first and last residue. The D gene is left open where the match is weak. Size is omitted from some rows. Given values are once, few, many or a class for expanded clones.

j_gene	d_gene	v_gene	abundance	CDR3nt	CDR3aa
TRBJ2-2	.	TRBV5-1	few	TGCGCCAGCGCAGCGGGGAACACCGGGGAGCTGTTTTTT	CASAAGNTGELFF
TRBJ1-5	.	TRBV6-5	.	TGTGCCAGCAGTTACCCAGGGAAAAGCAATCAGCCCCAGCATTTT	CASSYPGKSNQPQHF
TRBJ2-1	TRBD2	TRBV7-6	.	TGTGCCAGCAGCTTAGGGCTAGCGGAGTTCTACAATGAGCAGTTCTTC	CASSLGLAEFYNEQFF
TRBJ2-5	.	TRBV24-1	.	TGTGCCACCAGTGATTTGCAAGTGGAGACCCAGTACTTC	CATSDLQVETQYF
TRBJ2-1	TRBD1	TRBV20-1	.	TGCAGTGCTAGAGCCGGGACAGGGGGCCCGAATGAGCAGTTCTTC	CSARAGTGGPNEQFF
TRBJ2-2	.	TRBV12-3/TRBV12-4	.	TGTGCCAGCAGTGTGGTCCCTCTGGGGGGGAACACCGGGGAGCTGTTTTTT	CASSVVPLGGNTGELFF
TRBJ2-1	TRBD2	TRBV5-1	many	TGCGCCAGCAGCGGGACTAGCGGGAGCCATGAGCAGTTCTTC	CASSGTSGSHEQFF
TRBJ2-1	.	TRBV20-1	once	TGCAGTGCTGAACCATCTAGCAGAACCTCCTACAATGAGCAGTTCTTC	CSAEPSSRTSYNEQFF
TRBJ1-2	TRBD1	TRBV3-1	.	TGTGCCAGCAGTCAGGGGGCGTGGGGCTACACCTTC	CASSQGAWGYTF
TRBJ1-2	.	TRBV10-3	.	TGTGCCATCAGTGAGTCAGGAGTCAGCAACTATGGCTACACCTTC	CAISESGVSNYGYTF
TRBJ1-2	.	TRBV5-5	few	TGTGCCAGCAGCTTGGCGGTCGGAGCTAACTATGGCTACACCTTC	CASSLAVGANYGYTF
TRBJ2-5	TRBD2	TRBV12-3/TRBV12-4	.	TGTGCCAGCAGCCGAGACGGGGGAGGGGAGACCCAGTACTTC	CASSRDGGGETQYF
TRBJ2-1	TRBD2	TRBV7-9	many	TGTGCCAGCAGTACGACTAGCGGGGGCTACAATGAGCAGTTCTTC	CASSTTSGGYNEQFF
TRBJ2-3	TRBD2	TRBV10-3	few	TGTGCCATCAGTGAGGGGACTAGCGGGAGGTTGGATACGCAGTATTTT	CAISEGTSGRLDTQYF
TRBJ2-3	.	TRBV12-5	.	TGTGCTAGTGCCAAACTGACAAGCACAGATACGCAGTATTTT	CASAKLTSTDTQYF
TRBJ2-5	TRBD2	TRBV28	.	TGTGCCAGCAGTTCCCTTCTTTTAAGCCTAGCGGATAGAGAGACCCAGTACTTC	CASSSLLLSLADRETQYF
TRBJ1-1	.	TRBV16	.	TGTGCCAGCAGCCAATCTTGGGGCACTGAAGCTTTCTTT	CASSQSWGTEAFF
TRBJ2-7	TRBD1	TRBV20-1	many	TGCAGTGCTGCCGACAGGGGGCGCTCCGAGCAGTACTTC	CSAADRGRSEQYF
TRBJ2-5	.	TRBV4-1	.	TGCGCCAGCAGCCACCCGGGGGATAGCGGACAAGAGACCCAGTACTTC	CASSHPGDSGQETQYF
TRBJ2-1	TRBD2	TRBV5-1	few	TGCGCCAGCCGAGCGGGAGGTACCGAATATGAGCAGTTCTTC	CASRAGGTEYEQFF
TRBJ2-3	TRBD2	TRBV11-2	many	TGTGCCAGCAGCTCCAGGACTAGCGGGGGCACAGATACGCAGTATTTT	CASSSRTSGGTDTQYF
TRBJ1-3	.	TRBV11-2	.	TGTGCCAGCAGCAGCAGGGATTCCAGGGCCGGAAACACCATATATTTT	CASSSRDSRAGNTIYF
TRBJ2-5	.	TRBV11-3	few	TGTGCCAGCAGTTGGGACCGGGACGGTGAGACCCAGTACTTC	CASSWDRDGETQYF
TRBJ1-1	.	TRBV5-1	many	TGCGCCAGCAGCGGTCAGGGATTCACTGAAGCTTTCTTT	CASSGQGFTEAFF
TRBJ2-6	.	TRBV12-3/TRBV12-4	few	TGTGCCAGCAGTCCCGGGAGATTCTCTGGGGCCAACGTCCTGACTTTC	CASSPGRFSGANVLTF
TRBJ2-5	TRBD2	TRBV7-9	.	TGTGCCAGCAGCGCAGGGGCTAGCGGGAGTTTTGAGACCCAGTACTTC	CASSAGASGSFETQYF
TRBJ2-7	TRBD2	TRBV6-2/TRBV6-3	.	TGTGCCAGCAGTTATCGTTTAATAAGCGGGAGGGCCGAGAACGAGCAGTACTTC	CASSYRLISGRAENEQYF
TRBJ1-4	.	TRBV7-8	.	TGTGCCAGCAGCTTAGTAGCAGGGGAAGGTGAAAAACTGTTTTTT	CASSLVAGEGEKLFF
TRBJ1-2	.	TRBV15	.	TGTGCCACCAGCAGAGATTGGGGGGACTATGGCTACACCTTC	CATSRDWGDYGYTF
TRBJ2-5	.	TRBV20-1	.	TGCAGTGCTTCTCTAACTCCGGGACTGCCACAAGAGACCCAGTACTTC	CSASLTPGLPQETQYF
TRBJ2-1	.	TRBV6-5	few	TGTGCCAGCAGTTACGCGGGAAAAAACAATGAGCAGTTCTTC	CASSYAGKNNEQFF
TRBJ1-1	TRBD1	TRBV3-1	.	TGTGCCAGCAGGCCCATGGGACAGAAGGCTGAAGCTTTCTTT	CASRPMGQKAEAFF
TRBJ2-2	.	TRBV6-5	.	TGTGCCAGCAGTTACTCTGACGGTACCGGGGAGCTGTTTTTT	CASSYSDGTGELFF
TRBJ2-3	.	TRBV24-1	many	TGTGCCACCAGTGATACAGGTGGAGGATTAGATACGCAGTATTTT	CATSDTGGGLDTQYF
TRBJ1-3	.	TRBV12-3/TRBV12-4	many	TGTGCCAGCAGTTCCGGACAGCGCGCTGGAAACACCATATATTTT	CASSSGQRAGNTIYF